This TCR beta chain is drawn from a study of T cell repertoires in aging, cancer and after chemotherapy. Findings of the study overall: Thymic emigration or peripheral T cell expansion may be impaired by lymphoid organ infiltration in hematological cancer. In each cancer cohort, median generation probability increased across chemotherapy, suggesting thymic output rebounded. Compared with age-matched healthy donors, untreated hematological or solid cancer patients showed higher blood TCR clonality.

The J segment lost 13 bases and the V segment lost 5 bases, leaving 18 bases of the junction unmatched. CDR1 and CDR2 from the germline V gene are DFQATT and SNEGSKA (reference sequence). The CDR3 totals 15 residues. A mixed TRB-A/B primer pool amplified rearranged TRB by multiplex touch-down PCR. TCRdb reanalysed the multiplex PCR reads using MiXCR and keeps one entry per CDR3 protein. The table includes more than 1,500 distinct CDR3 sequences, about 32% detected once. TCR beta rearrangements were amplified from peripheral blood genomic DNA. This clonotype was seen a few times. Antigen: not known. Source material: blood. This TCR derives from a human donor with a blood cancer. The chain couples TRBV20-1 to TRBJ2-1; 9 nucleotides agree with TRBD2. Here the CDR3 DNA reads TGCAGTGCTGTAAACCCAGCGGGGGGCCCAAACAATCAGTTCTTC. The encoded protein is CSAVNPAGGPNNQFF.